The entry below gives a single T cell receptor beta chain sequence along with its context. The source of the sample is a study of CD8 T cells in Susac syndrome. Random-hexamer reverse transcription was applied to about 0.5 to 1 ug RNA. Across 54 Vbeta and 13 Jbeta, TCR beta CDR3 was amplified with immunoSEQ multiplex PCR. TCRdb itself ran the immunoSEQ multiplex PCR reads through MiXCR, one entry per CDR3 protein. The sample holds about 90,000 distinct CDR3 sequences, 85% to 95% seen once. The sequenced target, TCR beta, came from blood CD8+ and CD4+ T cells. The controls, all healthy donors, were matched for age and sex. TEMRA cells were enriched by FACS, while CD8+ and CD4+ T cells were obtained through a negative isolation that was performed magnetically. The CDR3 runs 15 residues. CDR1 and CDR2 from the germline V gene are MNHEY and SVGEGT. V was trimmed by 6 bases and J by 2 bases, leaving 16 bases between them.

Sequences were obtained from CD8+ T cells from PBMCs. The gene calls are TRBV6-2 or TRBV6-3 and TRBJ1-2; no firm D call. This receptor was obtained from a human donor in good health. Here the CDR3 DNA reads TGTGCCAGCAGGCTGAGCTGGGAGGACAACTATGGCTACACCTTC. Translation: CASRLSWEDNYGYTF.